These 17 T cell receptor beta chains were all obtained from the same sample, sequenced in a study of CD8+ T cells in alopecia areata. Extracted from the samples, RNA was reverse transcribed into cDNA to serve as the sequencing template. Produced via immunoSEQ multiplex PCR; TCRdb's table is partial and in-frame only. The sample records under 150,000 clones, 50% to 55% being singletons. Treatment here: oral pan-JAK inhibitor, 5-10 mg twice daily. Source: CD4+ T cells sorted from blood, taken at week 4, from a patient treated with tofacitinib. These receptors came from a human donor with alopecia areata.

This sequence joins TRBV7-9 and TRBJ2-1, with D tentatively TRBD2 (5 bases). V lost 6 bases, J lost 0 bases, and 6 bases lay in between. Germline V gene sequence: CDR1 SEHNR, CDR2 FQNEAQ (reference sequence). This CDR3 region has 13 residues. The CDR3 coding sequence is TGTGCCAGCAGTGGGAGCTCCTACAATGAGCAGTTCTTC. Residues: CASSGSSYNEQFF. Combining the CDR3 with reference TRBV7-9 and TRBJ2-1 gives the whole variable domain DTGVSQNPRHKITKRGQNVTFRCDPISEHNRLYWYRQTLGQGPEFLTYFQNEAQLEKSRLLSDRFSAERPKGSFSTLEIQRTEQGDSAMYLCASSGSSYNEQFFGPGTRLTVL.

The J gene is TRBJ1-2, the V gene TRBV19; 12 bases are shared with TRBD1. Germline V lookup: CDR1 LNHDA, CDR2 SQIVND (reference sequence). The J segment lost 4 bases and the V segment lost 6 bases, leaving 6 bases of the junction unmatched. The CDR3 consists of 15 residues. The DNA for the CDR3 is TGTGCCAGTAGGGGACAGGGGGCGAGGAGCTATGGCTACACCTTC. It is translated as CASRGQGARSYGYTF.

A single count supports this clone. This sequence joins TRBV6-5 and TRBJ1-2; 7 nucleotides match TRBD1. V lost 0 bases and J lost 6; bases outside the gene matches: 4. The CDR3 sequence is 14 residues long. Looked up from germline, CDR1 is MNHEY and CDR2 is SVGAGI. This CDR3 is CASSYSRTGHGYTF. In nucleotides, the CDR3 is TGTGCCAGCAGTTACTCTCGGACAGGCCATGGCTACACCTTC.

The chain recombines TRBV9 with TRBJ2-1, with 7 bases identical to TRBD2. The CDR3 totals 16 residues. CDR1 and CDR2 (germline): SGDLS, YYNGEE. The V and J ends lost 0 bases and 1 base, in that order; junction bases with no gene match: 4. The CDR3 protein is CASSVEAGASYNEQFF. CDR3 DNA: TGTGCCAGCAGCGTAGAGGCGGGAGCGTCCTACAATGAGCAGTTCTTC. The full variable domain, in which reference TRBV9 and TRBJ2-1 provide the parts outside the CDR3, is DSGVTQTPKHLITATGQRVTLRCSPRSGDLSVYWYQQSLDQGLQFLIQYYNGEERAKGNILERFSAQQFPDLHSELNLSSLELGDSALYFCASSVEAGASYNEQFFGPGTRLTVL.

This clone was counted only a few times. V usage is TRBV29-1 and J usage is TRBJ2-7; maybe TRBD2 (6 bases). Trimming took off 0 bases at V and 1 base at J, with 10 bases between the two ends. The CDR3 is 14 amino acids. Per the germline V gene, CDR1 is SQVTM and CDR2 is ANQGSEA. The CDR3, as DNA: TGCAGCGTTGAAGATCGTGGGGGGTCCTACGAGCAGTACTTC. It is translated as CSVEDRGGSYEQYF.

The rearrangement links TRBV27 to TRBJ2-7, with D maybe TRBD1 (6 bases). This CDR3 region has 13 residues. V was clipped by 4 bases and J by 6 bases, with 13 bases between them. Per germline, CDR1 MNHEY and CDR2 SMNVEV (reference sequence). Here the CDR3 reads CASSSPNRAEQYF. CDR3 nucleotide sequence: TGTGCCAGCAGTTCCCCGAACAGGGCCGAGCAGTACTTC.

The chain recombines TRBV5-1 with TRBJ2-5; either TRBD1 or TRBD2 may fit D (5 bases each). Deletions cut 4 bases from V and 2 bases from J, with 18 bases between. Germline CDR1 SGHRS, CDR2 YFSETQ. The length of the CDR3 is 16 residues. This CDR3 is CASSLSPGTEQETQYF. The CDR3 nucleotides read TGCGCCAGCAGCCTGTCCCCTGGGACCGAGCAAGAGACCCAGTACTTC.

As DNA, the CDR3 is TGTGCCAGCAGCTACCTCGCCGGGACAGGGGCCAACGAGCAGTACTTC. This encodes CASSYLAGTGANEQYF. This chain links TRBV5-6 with TRBJ2-7; the match to TRBD1 covers 10 bases. This CDR3 comprises 16 residues. Germline CDR1 is SGHDT and CDR2 is YYEEEE. Trimming took 3 bases from V and 5 from J; bases not matched to a gene: 11.

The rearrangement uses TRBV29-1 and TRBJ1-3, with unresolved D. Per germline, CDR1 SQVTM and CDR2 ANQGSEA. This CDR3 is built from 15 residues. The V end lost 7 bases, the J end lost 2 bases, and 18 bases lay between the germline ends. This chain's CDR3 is CSARTGLGPGNTIYF. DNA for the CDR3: TGCAGCGCCCGGACTGGCCTTGGTCCTGGAAACACCATATATTTT.

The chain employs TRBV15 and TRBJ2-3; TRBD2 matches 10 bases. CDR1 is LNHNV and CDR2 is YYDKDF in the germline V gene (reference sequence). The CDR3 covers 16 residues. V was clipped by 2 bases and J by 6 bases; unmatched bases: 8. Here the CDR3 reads CATSRPAGGPADTQYF. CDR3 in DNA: TGTGCCACCAGCAGACCAGCGGGAGGGCCCGCTGATACGCAGTATTTT.

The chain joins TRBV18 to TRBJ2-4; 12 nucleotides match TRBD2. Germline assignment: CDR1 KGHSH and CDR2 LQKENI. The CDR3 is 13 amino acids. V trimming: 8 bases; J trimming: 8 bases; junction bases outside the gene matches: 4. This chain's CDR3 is CASAPSGRDIQYF. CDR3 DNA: TGTGCCAGCGCGCCTAGCGGGAGGGACATTCAGTACTTC.

CDR3 in DNA: TGTGCCAGCAGTCCGGGACACCAAGAGACCCAGTACTTC. This gives the protein CASSPGHQETQYF. V usage is TRBV2 and J usage is TRBJ2-5, with D perhaps given as TRBD1 or TRBD2 (5 bases each). The CDR3 is 13 amino acids. Germline CDR1 reads SNHLY; CDR2 reads FYNNEI. The V end lost 5 bases, the J end lost 0 bases, and 7 bases lay between the germline ends.

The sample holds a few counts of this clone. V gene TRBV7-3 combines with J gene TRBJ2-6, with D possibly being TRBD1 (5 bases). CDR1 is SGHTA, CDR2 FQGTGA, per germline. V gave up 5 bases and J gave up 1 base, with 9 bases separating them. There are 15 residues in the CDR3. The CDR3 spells CASSVDSSGANVLTF. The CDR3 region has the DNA TGTGCCAGCAGCGTCGACAGTTCTGGGGCCAACGTCCTGACTTTC.

CDR3 DNA sequence: TGTGCCAGCAGTGTCCCCGACATTTACGAGCAGTACTTC. Residues: CASSVPDIYEQYF. This rearrangement joins TRBV6-1 to TRBJ2-7; D gene unclear. Per germline, CDR1 MNHNS and CDR2 SASEGT. The CDR3 contains 13 residues. V was cut by 4 bases and J by 4 bases, with 11 bases left in between.

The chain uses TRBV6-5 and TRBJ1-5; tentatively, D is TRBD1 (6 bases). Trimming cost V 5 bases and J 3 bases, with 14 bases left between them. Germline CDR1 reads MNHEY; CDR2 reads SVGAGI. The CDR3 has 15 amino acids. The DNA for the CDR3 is TGTGCCAGCAGTAGACAGGTTTGGGACAATCAGCCCCAGCATTTT. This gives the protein CASSRQVWDNQPQHF.

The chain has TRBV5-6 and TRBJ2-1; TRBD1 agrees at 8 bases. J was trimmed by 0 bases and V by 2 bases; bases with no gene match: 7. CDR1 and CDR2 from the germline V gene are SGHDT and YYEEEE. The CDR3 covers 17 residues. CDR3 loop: CASSLFRGHSSYNEQFF. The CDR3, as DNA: TGTGCCAGCAGCTTATTCAGGGGGCATAGCTCCTACAATGAGCAGTTCTTC.

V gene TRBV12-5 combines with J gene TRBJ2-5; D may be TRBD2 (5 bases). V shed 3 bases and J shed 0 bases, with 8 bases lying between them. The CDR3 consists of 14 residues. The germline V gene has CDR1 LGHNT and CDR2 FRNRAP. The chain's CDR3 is CASGFGLDQETQYF. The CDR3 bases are TGTGCTAGTGGTTTCGGACTGGACCAAGAGACCCAGTACTTC.